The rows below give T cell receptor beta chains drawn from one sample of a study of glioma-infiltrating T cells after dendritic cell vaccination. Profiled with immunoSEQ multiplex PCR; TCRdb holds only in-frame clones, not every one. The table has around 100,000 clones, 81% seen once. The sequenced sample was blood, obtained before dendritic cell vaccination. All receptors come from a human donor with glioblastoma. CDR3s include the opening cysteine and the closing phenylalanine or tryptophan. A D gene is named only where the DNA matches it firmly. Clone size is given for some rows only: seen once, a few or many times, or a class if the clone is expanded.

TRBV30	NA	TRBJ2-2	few	CAWSKNTGELFF	TGTGCCTGGTCCAAAAACACCGGGGAGCTGTTTTTT
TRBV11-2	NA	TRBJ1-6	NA	CASSLTVRNSPLHF	TGTGCCAGCAGCTTAACCGTGAGAAATTCACCCCTCCACTTT
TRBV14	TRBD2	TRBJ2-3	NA	CASSQDPAGGGTDTQYF	TGTGCCAGCAGCCAAGATCCAGCGGGGGGGGGAACAGATACGCAGTATTTT
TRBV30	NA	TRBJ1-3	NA	CASRVKGRGTIYF	TGTGCCTCTCGGGTGAAAGGCCGAGGGACCATATATTTT
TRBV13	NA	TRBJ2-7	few	CASSPPERTYEQYF	TGTGCCAGCAGCCCCCCCGAGAGGACCTACGAGCAGTACTTC
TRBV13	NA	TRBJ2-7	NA	CASRGDNYEQYF	TGTGCCAGCAGGGGGGACAACTACGAGCAGTACTTC
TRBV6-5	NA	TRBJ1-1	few	CASSYSFGISREAFF	TGTGCCAGCAGTTACTCTTTCGGTATTTCTCGGGAAGCTTTCTTT
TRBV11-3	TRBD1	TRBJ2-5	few	CASSSFQQGAAETQYF	TGTGCCAGCAGCTCTTTCCAACAGGGGGCTGCTGAGACCCAGTACTTC
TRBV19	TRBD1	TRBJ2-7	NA	CASSSGQGSLYEQYF	TGTGCCAGTAGTTCGGGACAGGGATCCCTCTACGAGCAGTACTTC
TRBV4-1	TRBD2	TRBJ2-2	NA	CASSQPTSGGANTGELFF	TGCGCCAGCAGCCAACCGACTAGCGGGGGAGCGAACACCGGGGAGCTGTTTTTT
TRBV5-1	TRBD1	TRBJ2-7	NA	CASSLGQGEHEQYF	TGCGCCAGCAGCTTGGGACAGGGGGAGCATGAGCAGTACTTC
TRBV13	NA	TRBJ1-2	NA	CASSHLEGEYYGYTF	TGTGCCAGCAGCCACCTAGAGGGGGAGTACTATGGCTACACCTTC
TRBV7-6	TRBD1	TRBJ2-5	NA	CASSLAGTGRYEQYF	TGTGCCAGCAGCTTAGCCGGGACAGGGAGGTATGAGCAGTACTTC
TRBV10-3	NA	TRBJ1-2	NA	CATAPTSNYGYTF	TGTGCCACCGCTCCGACATCTAACTATGGCTACACCTTC
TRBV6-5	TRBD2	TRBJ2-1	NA	CASSYGLAGDNEQFF	TGTGCCAGCAGTTACGGCCTAGCGGGGGACAATGAGCAGTTCTTC
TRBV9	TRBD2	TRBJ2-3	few	CASSLAGGRGTDTQYF	TGTGCCAGCAGTCTAGCGGGGGGGCGGGGTACAGATACGCAGTATTTT
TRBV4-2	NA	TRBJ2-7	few	CASSPGRRGGSYEQYF	TGTGCCAGCAGCCCCGGACGGAGGGGGGGGTCCTACGAGCAGTACTTC
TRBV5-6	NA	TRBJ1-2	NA	CASSLRGGYTF	TGTGCCAGCAGCTTGCGGGGTGGCTACACCTTC
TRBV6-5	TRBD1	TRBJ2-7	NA	CASSYSRGLWYEQYF	TGTGCCAGCAGTTACTCAAGGGGGCTCTGGTACGAGCAGTACTTC
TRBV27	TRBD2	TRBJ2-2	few	CASRLTAGGRGGELFF	TGTGCCAGCAGGCTCACCGCGGGGGGGCGGGGCGGGGAGCTGTTTTTT
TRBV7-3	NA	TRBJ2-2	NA	CASSLIGAGELFF	TGTGCCAGCAGCTTAATAGGGGCCGGGGAGCTGTTTTTT
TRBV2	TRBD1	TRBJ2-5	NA	CASSWTGEETQYF	TGTGCCAGCAGTTGGACAGGGGAAGAGACCCAGTACTTC
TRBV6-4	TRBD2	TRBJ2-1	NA	CASRAHWLAGSEQFF	TGTGCCAGCAGAGCCCATTGGCTAGCGGGGAGTGAGCAGTTCTTC